A selection of T cell receptor beta chains follows, all from one sample in a study of cytomegalovirus exposure and HLA in healthy donors. Assay: immunoSEQ multiplex PCR; the TCRdb copy retains only in-frame clones and omits some. The profile covers 160,000 or so clones, with roughly 80% appearing a single time and 1.5% to 2.5% taken by the ten largest. Material for sequencing was PBMCs. The receptors were sampled from a man aged 18 to 29 in good health and CMV-seronegative. The CDR3 runs from the conserved cysteine through the conserved F or W. A D gene is named only where the DNA matches it firmly. Size is omitted from some rows. Given values are once, few, many or a class for expanded clones.

clone_size j_call v_call d_call cdr3_aa cdr3_nt
- TRBJ2-5 TRBV5-1 TRBD2 CASSLATSGGETQYF TGCGCCAGCAGCTTGGCCACTAGCGGGGGAGAGACCCAGTACTTC
- TRBJ1-3 TRBV7-9 TRBD1 CSSSQKGQNSGNTIYF TGTTCCAGCAGCCAAAAGGGACAGAACTCTGGAAACACCATATATTTT
- TRBJ2-2 TRBV10-3 - CAISESRRSTTGELFF TGTGCCATCAGTGAGTCGCGGCGTTCGACCACCGGGGAGCTGTTTTTT
- TRBJ2-1 TRBV6-5 - CASSYPTANEQFF TGTGCCAGCAGTTACCCGACTGCAAATGAGCAGTTCTTC
- TRBJ2-3 TRBV6-5 - CASSPLGSMTDTQYF TGTGCCAGCAGTCCTTTAGGGAGTATGACAGATACGCAGTATTTT
- TRBJ1-5 TRBV28 - CASSPRGTVSNQPQHF TGTGCCAGCAGTCCACGGGGTACGGTGAGCAATCAGCCCCAGCATTTT
once TRBJ1-1 TRBV11-2 - CASSLGSGRNTEAFF TGTGCCAGCAGCCTGGGTTCAGGGCGGAACACTGAAGCTTTCTTT
- TRBJ1-3 TRBV6-5 - CASSYSRGGGNTIYF TGTGCCAGCAGTTACTCCAGAGGAGGTGGAAACACCATATATTTT
- TRBJ2-7 TRBV7-8 - CASSLAVGGGSYEQYF TGTGCCAGCAGCTTAGCGGTAGGGGGAGGGTCCTACGAGCAGTACTTC
- TRBJ1-2 TRBV28 - CASSLLPEYGYTF TGTGCCAGCAGTTTACTCCCAGAATATGGCTACACCTTC
- TRBJ2-5 TRBV15 TRBD1 CATSRDMGQGAETQYF TGTGCCACCAGCAGAGATATGGGACAGGGGGCCGAGACCCAGTACTTC
once TRBJ2-1 TRBV27 TRBD1 CASTHRGDTNEQFF TGTGCCAGCACACACAGGGGAGATACAAATGAGCAGTTCTTC
- TRBJ2-7 TRBV25-1 - CASSESTGYSYEQYF TGTGCCAGCAGTGAATCGACAGGTTATTCCTACGAGCAGTACTTC